A selection of T cell receptor beta chains follows, all from one sample in a study of blood T cell repertoires in COVID-19. Sequenced by immunoSEQ multiplex PCR; TCRdb stores in-frame clones only, minus some. The table includes about 240,000 clones, about 89% detected once. The sequenced material came from PBMCs or T cells enriched from blood (not recorded which). These receptors were taken from a woman in her 30s who had recovered from COVID-19. Both conserved end residues are part of each CDR3. D genes are given only for firm matches.

d_call: .; v_call: TRBV10-1; cdr3_aa: CASSESPETRQYF
d_call: .; v_call: TRBV10-3; cdr3_aa: CAISDSGYTEAFF
d_call: .; v_call: TRBV11-1; cdr3_aa: CASSPAGQLNEKLFF
d_call: TRBD2; v_call: TRBV27; cdr3_aa: CASSLFGGRVTGELFF
d_call: .; v_call: TRBV25-1; cdr3_aa: CASSVKGHSDSPLHF
d_call: .; v_call: TRBV6-5; cdr3_aa: CASSYRGYEQYF
d_call: .; v_call: TRBV30; cdr3_aa: CAGNARLGEDFF
d_call: TRBD1; v_call: TRBV3-1/TRBV3-2; cdr3_aa: CASSPTGAGANVLTF
d_call: .; v_call: TRBV4-3; cdr3_aa: CASSQDRAPDTQYF
d_call: .; v_call: TRBV4-3; cdr3_aa: CASSQDSNEKLFF
d_call: .; v_call: TRBV9; cdr3_aa: CASSVGLATNTGELFF
d_call: .; v_call: TRBV2; cdr3_aa: CASRVQTEAFF
d_call: .; v_call: TRBV15; cdr3_aa: CATSRGGITKNIQYF
d_call: TRBD1; v_call: TRBV2; cdr3_aa: CASGDSNTGELFF
d_call: TRBD2; v_call: TRBV4-3; cdr3_aa: CASSQEGIAGTWEQFF
d_call: .; v_call: TRBV2; cdr3_aa: CASSPPGMYNEQFF
d_call: TRBD1; v_call: TRBV24-1; cdr3_aa: CATSGGQFQSSYNEQFF
d_call: TRBD1; v_call: TRBV19; cdr3_aa: CASSIAPGQGHYEQYF
d_call: TRBD1; v_call: TRBV28; cdr3_aa: CASSPTGGRYGYTF
d_call: .; v_call: TRBV18; cdr3_aa: CASSPLRDYSNQPQHF
d_call: .; v_call: TRBV7-2; cdr3_aa: CASSLRTGSGTEAFF
d_call: .; v_call: TRBV4-3; cdr3_aa: CASSQGQGSYTF
d_call: .; v_call: TRBV10-3; cdr3_aa: CAISESGSVSSYEQYF
d_call: .; v_call: TRBV7-2; cdr3_aa: CASSLERTSPYGYTF
d_call: .; v_call: TRBV7-8; cdr3_aa: CASSPLEGYGYTF
d_call: .; v_call: TRBV7-8; cdr3_aa: CASRSGYQPQHF
d_call: .; v_call: TRBV28; cdr3_aa: CASRPAGSSNQPQHF
d_call: .; v_call: TRBV11-2; cdr3_aa: CASSLDLGTYEQYF
d_call: TRBD1; v_call: TRBV5-1; cdr3_aa: CASSLGGQGYEQYF
d_call: .; v_call: TRBV4-1; cdr3_aa: CASSTTSRDSYNEQFF
d_call: .; v_call: TRBV19; cdr3_aa: CASSIDPWRQPQHF
d_call: TRBD2; v_call: TRBV6-5; cdr3_aa: CASRQLGGSTGELFF
d_call: .; v_call: TRBV6-2/TRBV6-3; cdr3_aa: CASSRGSGYTF
d_call: TRBD1; v_call: TRBV15; cdr3_aa: CATSAGQGASGELFF
d_call: TRBD2; v_call: TRBV7-2; cdr3_aa: CASSFTSGYNEQFF
d_call: .; v_call: TRBV19; cdr3_aa: CASSITGPSYEQYF
d_call: .; v_call: TRBV28; cdr3_aa: CASTGETQYF
d_call: .; v_call: TRBV4-1; cdr3_aa: CASSIRTDDYGYTF
d_call: TRBD1; v_call: TRBV7-2; cdr3_aa: CASRSTGGNQPQHF
d_call: .; v_call: TRBV6-6; cdr3_aa: CASSYDSKNTEAFF
d_call: TRBD1; v_call: TRBV28; cdr3_aa: CASSRQGWDTQYF
d_call: .; v_call: TRBV6-5; cdr3_aa: CASSYEGARTNEKLFF
d_call: .; v_call: TRBV29-1; cdr3_aa: CSVGRGGNTEAFF
d_call: TRBD1; v_call: TRBV15; cdr3_aa: CATSMGQAYGYTF
d_call: TRBD1; v_call: TRBV3-1/TRBV3-2; cdr3_aa: CASSLTGALVSTEAFF
d_call: .; v_call: TRBV3-1/TRBV3-2; cdr3_aa: CASSLLLDLGRGARAKNIQYF
d_call: .; v_call: TRBV2; cdr3_aa: CASSERRMNNEQFF
d_call: TRBD2; v_call: TRBV28; cdr3_aa: CASSFPRASGMNTGELFF
d_call: .; v_call: TRBV6-1; cdr3_aa: CASSEFGGRGTQYF
d_call: TRBD1; v_call: TRBV19; cdr3_aa: CASTGTAVTNTEAFF
d_call: TRBD2; v_call: TRBV4-1; cdr3_aa: CASSQGLAGGNEQFF
d_call: .; v_call: TRBV4-1; cdr3_aa: CASSQEASNEKLFF